These 24 T cell receptor beta chains originate from one sample sequenced in a study of shared clonotypes between healthy human individuals. The protocol was immunoSEQ multiplex PCR, while the TCRdb copy is restricted to in-frame clones and leaves out a portion. The sample has fewer than 200,000 clones, 66% seen once; the top ten hold roughly 10%. Sequencing was done on a sample of memory CD4+ T cells sorted from blood. Subset noted: CD45RA-negative fraction. The source is a young man in good health.

This clone came up a few times. This chain uses TRBV5-8 with TRBJ1-5; the D gene is possibly TRBD1 (6 bases). CDR3 length: 16 residues. Germline CDR1 and CDR2: SGHTS and YDEGEE. Trimming removed 6 bases from V and 2 bases from J, with 18 bases in between. CDR3 loop: CASKPRGGGGNQPQHF. CDR3 DNA: TGTGCCAGCAAACCTAGGGGGGGCGGTGGCAATCAGCCCCAGCATTTT.

The chain joins TRBV29-1 to TRBJ2-1, with D uncertain. Between the trimmed V and J ends, which lost 1 base and 12 bases, there was a span of 16 bases. The CDR3 is made up of 13 amino acids. CDR1 and CDR2 (germline): SQVTM, ANQGSEA. Here the CDR3 DNA reads TGCAGCGTTGAAGTATCCCCCCAAAAGGTGCAGTTCTTC. Its protein is CSVEVSPQKVQFF.

The rearrangement uses TRBV15 and TRBJ2-7; 12 nucleotides match TRBD2. Trimming removed 0 bases from V and 7 bases from J; junction bases left unmatched: 10. CDR3 size: 17 residues. Looked up from germline, CDR1 is LNHNV and CDR2 is YYDKDF (reference sequence). CDR3 sequence (DNA): TGTGCCACCAGCAGAGATAAGCTAGCGGGAGGGCCGAGTGAGCAGTACTTC. This encodes CATSRDKLAGGPSEQYF.

This sequence joins TRBV5-1 and TRBJ2-7, with D possibly being TRBD2 (5 bases). Germline assignment: CDR1 SGHRS and CDR2 YFSETQ. Deletions cut 4 bases from V and 0 bases from J, with 11 bases between. This CDR3 spans 14 amino acids. Here the CDR3 DNA reads TGCGCCAGCAGCCAGTTGGGGAGCTCCTACGAGCAGTACTTC. Translated: CASSQLGSSYEQYF. The full variable domain, in which reference TRBV5-1 and TRBJ2-7 provide the parts outside the CDR3, is KAGVTQTPRYLIKTRGQQVTLSCSPISGHRSVSWYQQTPGQGLQFLFEYFSETQRNKGNFPGRFSGRQFSNSRSEMNVSTLELGDSALYLCASSQLGSSYEQYFGPGTRLTVT.

This clone was counted only a few times. The chain has TRBV30 and TRBJ2-2, with TRBD1 identical over 7 bases. The germline V gene has CDR1 GTSNPN and CDR2 SVGIG (reference sequence). The CDR3 runs 15 residues. V gave up 4 bases and J gave up 3 bases; unmatched junction bases: 8. In DNA form, the CDR3 reads TGTGCCTGGACAAAGGGGGACAGACACACCGGGGAGCTGTTTTTT. Its translation: CAWTKGDRHTGELFF.

This clone was seen a single time. The same CDR3 is also encoded by other DNA sequences in this sample. The chain links TRBV14 to TRBJ2-7; 8 bases match TRBD2. Looked up from germline, CDR1 is SGHDN and CDR2 is FVKESK. J gave up 2 bases and V 5 bases, and 17 bases lay outside the gene matches. The CDR3 spans 18 residues. The CDR3 coding sequence is TGTGCCAGCAGCGCCGATGGGCGGGAGGACCTTCGGCCCTACGAGCAGTACTTC. Protein: CASSADGREDLRPYEQYF.

The rearrangement joins TRBV7-9 to TRBJ2-7, with D unresolved. Germline V gene sequence: CDR1 SEHNR, CDR2 FQNEAQ (reference sequence). V shed 2 bases and J shed 4 bases, with 15 bases lying between them. This CDR3 contains 15 residues. The CDR3 region is CASSLTADVFYEQYF. As DNA, the CDR3 is TGTGCCAGCAGCTTAACAGCCGACGTGTTTTACGAGCAGTACTTC.

The chain links TRBV6-6 to TRBJ2-7; TRBD2 aligns across 9 bases. V shed 4 bases and J 2 bases; nucleotides not matched to a gene: 3. Germline CDR1 is MNHNY and CDR2 is SVGAGI (reference sequence). The CDR3 runs 14 residues. This chain's CDR3 is CASSSASGAYEQYF. For the CDR3, the DNA is TGTGCCAGCAGTTCCGCTAGCGGGGCCTACGAGCAGTACTTC.

The V call is TRBV29-1, the J call TRBJ1-4; 8 bases fit TRBD1. Germline CDR1 reads SQVTM; CDR2 reads ANQGSEA. V lost 6 bases to trimming and J lost 6 bases; unmatched junction nucleotides: 3. The CDR3 has 12 amino acids. The CDR3 spells CSVGQGDEKLFF. Here the CDR3 DNA reads TGCAGCGTAGGACAGGGCGATGAAAAACTGTTTTTT.

The DNA of the CDR3 is TGTGCTAGTGGGAACAGACAAGAGGGCTACACCTTC. Protein sequence: CASGNRQEGYTF. The V gene is TRBV12-5, the J gene TRBJ1-2; D uncertain. Trimming cost V 6 bases and J 8 bases, with 13 bases left between them. The V gene's germline CDR1 is LGHNT and CDR2 FRNRAP. CDR3 length: 12 residues.

Worth noting for this clone: Other DNA sequences in this sample translate to the same CDR3. J is TRBJ2-5 and V is TRBV5-1, with a possible D match to TRBD1 (5 bases). CDR3 length equals 13 residues. The germline V and J ends were trimmed by 1 base and 2 bases, with 6 bases remaining between them. Germline V gene data show CDR1 as SGHRS and CDR2 as YFSETQ. The CDR3 coding sequence is TGCGCCAGCAGCTTGCAGGGACAAGAGACCCAGTACTTC. Its protein is CASSLQGQETQYF.

This clone occurred once. V and J are TRBV14 and TRBJ1-1; 8 nucleotides line up with TRBD1. The germline CDR1 and CDR2 sequences are SGHDN and FVKESK. The CDR3 is 13 residues long. After removal of 4 bases from V and 11 bases from J, the junction contained 9 bases not matched to a gene. CDR3 in DNA: TGTGCCAGCAGCCTTACAGGGGGGGGTTTGGCTTTCTTT. Amino acid sequence: CASSLTGGGLAFF.

The J gene is TRBJ1-1, the V gene TRBV10-1; D not certain. Trimming shortened V by 0 bases and J by 3 bases, and 5 bases separated the two germline ends. The CDR3 contains 13 residues. Germline V lookup: CDR1 WNHNN, CDR2 SYGVQD (reference sequence). CDR3 nucleotides: TGCGCCAGCAGTGAGTCGCTACACACTGAAGCTTTCTTT. Translated: CASSESLHTEAFF.

In regard to this clone: The sample carries other DNA sequences with the same CDR3. The chain recombines TRBV5-1 with TRBJ2-7; perhaps TRBD2 as D (6 bases). Trimming took 4 bases from V and 0 from J, leaving 14 bases between them. The CDR3 contains 15 residues. Germline V gene data show CDR1 as SGHRS and CDR2 as YFSETQ. This CDR3 reads CASSGTGLRSYEQYF. The DNA for the CDR3 is TGCGCCAGCAGCGGAACGGGACTCCGCTCCTACGAGCAGTACTTC.

The V and J genes are TRBV9 and TRBJ1-4, with unresolved D. CDR1 is SGDLS and CDR2 is YYNGEE in the germline V gene. The CDR3 length is 13 residues. V lost 0 bases to trimming and J lost 5 bases, with 5 bases between them. In nucleotides, the CDR3 is TGTGCCAGCAGCGTAGATGGAAATGAAAAACTGTTTTTT. The encoded protein is CASSVDGNEKLFF.

Details on this clone: Since a far larger clone is one base different, this is likely a read error. The chain uses TRBV18 and TRBJ2-7; TRBD1 agrees at 11 bases. J lost 3 bases, V lost 3 bases, and 4 bases had no gene match. Germline V lookup: CDR1 KGHSH, CDR2 LQKENI. The CDR3 runs 15 residues. The CDR3 DNA is TGTGCCAGCTCACCCTCGGGACAGGGGGTCTACGAGCAGTACTTC. Translated, it gives CASSPSGQGVYEQYF.

This clone was counted between two and nine times. This chain joins TRBV7-2 and TRBJ2-1; 12 nucleotides align to TRBD1. Germline loops: CDR1 SGHTA, CDR2 FQGNSA. The trim removed 4 bases at V and 7 bases at J, leaving 8 bases unmatched. This CDR3 comprises 16 residues. The CDR3 spells CASSSAGTGGWNEQFF. The CDR3 DNA reads TGTGCCAGCAGCTCGGCCGGGACAGGGGGCTGGAATGAGCAGTTCTTC.

The V gene is TRBV7-3, the J gene TRBJ2-3; D is perhaps TRBD1 or TRBD2 (6 bases each). Trimming left V 2 bases short and J 6 bases short, with 12 bases between. Germline lookup yields CDR1 SGHTA and CDR2 FQGTGA. The CDR3 extends over 14 amino acids. CDR3 bases: TGTGCCAGCAGCTTAGGCCTAGGGGGGGATACGCAGTATTTT. Translated: CASSLGLGGDTQYF.

This clone was counted a few times. The rearrangement joins TRBV10-2 to TRBJ2-2, with unresolved D. Deletions cut 2 bases from V and 6 bases from J, with 10 bases between. The germline gives CDR1 WSHSY, CDR2 SAAADI. This CDR3 is 14 amino acids long. In DNA form, the CDR3 reads TGCGCCAGCAGTGAGGGGCTAGTATCCGGGGAGCTGTTTTTT. As protein: CASSEGLVSGELFF.

The rearrangement links TRBV2 to TRBJ1-2, with TRBD1 identical over 9 bases. Germline-derived CDR1 and CDR2 are SNHLY and FYNNEI. This CDR3 comprises 14 residues. V shed 6 bases and J 8 bases; nucleotides not matched to a gene: 10. The CDR3, as DNA: TGTGCCAGCAGCGCGGGACAGGGAGTTCAAGGCTACACCTTC. It codes for CASSAGQGVQGYTF.

This chain uses TRBV5-1 with TRBJ1-3; no clear D. The germline V gene has CDR1 SGHRS and CDR2 YFSETQ. The length of the CDR3 is 14 residues. The V end was cut by 2 bases, the J end by 4 bases, with 10 bases between. DNA for the CDR3: TGCGCCAGCAGCTTTCAATCTACCGGAAACACCATATATTTT. Translation: CASSFQSTGNTIYF. The whole variable domain, remainder taken from reference TRBV5-1 and TRBJ1-3, is KAGVTQTPRYLIKTRGQQVTLSCSPISGHRSVSWYQQTPGQGLQFLFEYFSETQRNKGNFPGRFSGRQFSNSRSEMNVSTLELGDSALYLCASSFQSTGNTIYFGEGSWLTVV.

The chain's CDR3 is CASSLSEVSTQYF. The CDR3 DNA follows: TGTGCCAGCAGTTTATCGGAGGTCTCTACGCAGTATTTT. V and J are TRBV27 and TRBJ2-3; weak D call: TRBD2 (5 bases). Deletions cut 0 bases from V and 8 bases from J, with 9 bases between. CDR3 length: 13 amino acids. The V gene's germline CDR1 is MNHEY and CDR2 SMNVEV (reference sequence).

The chain employs TRBV6-5 and TRBJ1-2, with a possible D match to TRBD1 (5 bases). The CDR3 spans 14 residues. Trimming shortened V by 6 bases and J by 2 bases, and 13 bases separated the two germline ends. Germline CDR1 and CDR2: MNHEY and SVGAGI. CDR3: CASRVGGTNYGYTF. CDR3 in DNA: TGTGCCAGCAGAGTTGGAGGGACGAACTATGGCTACACCTTC.

The rearrangement links TRBV7-9 to TRBJ2-5, with D unclear. The CDR3 runs 16 residues. Germline V gene sequence: CDR1 SEHNR, CDR2 FQNEAQ (reference sequence). Between the trimmed V and J ends, which lost 1 base and 2 bases, there was a span of 14 bases. The CDR3 loop is CASSLGPGLGQETQYF. CDR3 bases: TGTGCCAGCAGCTTAGGGCCGGGTTTGGGGCAAGAGACCCAGTACTTC.